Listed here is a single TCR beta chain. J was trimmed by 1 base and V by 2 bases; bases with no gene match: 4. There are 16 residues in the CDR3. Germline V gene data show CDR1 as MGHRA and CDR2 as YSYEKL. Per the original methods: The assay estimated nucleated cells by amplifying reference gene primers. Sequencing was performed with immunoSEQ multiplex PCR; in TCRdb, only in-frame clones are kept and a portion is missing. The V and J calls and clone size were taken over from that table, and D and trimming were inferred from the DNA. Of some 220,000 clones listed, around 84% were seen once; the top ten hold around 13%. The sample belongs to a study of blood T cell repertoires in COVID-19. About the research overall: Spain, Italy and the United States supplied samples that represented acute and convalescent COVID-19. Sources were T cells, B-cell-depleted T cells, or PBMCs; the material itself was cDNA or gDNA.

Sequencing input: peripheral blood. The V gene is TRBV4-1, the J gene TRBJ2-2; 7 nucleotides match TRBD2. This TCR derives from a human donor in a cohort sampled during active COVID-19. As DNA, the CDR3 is TGCGCCAGCAGCCAATGGGAGCGGGGGAACACCGGGGAGCTGTTTTTT. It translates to CASSQWERGNTGELFF.